This record looks at one TCR beta chain sequence and its context. This CDR3 region has 20 residues. Germline CDR1 reads LGHDT; CDR2 reads YNNKEL (reference sequence). Trimming cost V 4 bases and J 4 bases; bases outside gene matches: 15. This entry is derived from a study of blood T cell repertoires in COVID-19. Study-wide context: Samples representing acute and convalescent COVID-19 were sourced from the United States, Italy and Spain. The cDNA or gDNA used as material had been derived from T cells, B-cell-depleted T cells, or PBMCs.

In the original workflow: Estimation of nucleated cell counts was performed using reference gene primer amplification. Assay used: immunoSEQ multiplex PCR; TCRdb lists only in-frame clones, some missing. Clonal size and the V and J genes are those of that table, whereas D and trimming came from the DNA. Among roughly 39,000 clones listed, roughly 87% were seen once. The clonotype was recovered from a woman older than 75 with active COVID-19. The gene calls are TRBV3-1 (or the pseudogene TRBV3-2) and TRBJ2-3, with 15 bases matching TRBD2. Sequenced input: peripheral blood. CDR3 DNA sequence: TGTGCCAGCAGCCTATATCGGACTAGCGGGGGGGCGTCGACATCAGATACGCAGTATTTT. It yields the protein CASSLYRTSGGASTSDTQYF.